This T cell receptor (beta chain) was recovered during a study of CD8 T cells in ankylosing spondylitis (TCRdb year 2017). A note on the overall study: The study set out to find disease-linked TCR variants by profiling T cell receptor beta repertoires in ankylosing spondylitis patients and healthy donors. Peripheral blood was sampled, and synovial fluid was additionally collected from ankylosing spondylitis patients. The full study cohort was made up of about 25 ankylosing spondylitis patients and 108 healthy donors. Paper-wide results and their limitations: Significant enrichment of the disease-linked clones was reported in matched synovial fluid samples from ankylosing spondylitis patients. Some motif variants had previously been reported in the synovial fluid and blood of reactive arthritis patients, which suggests shared mechanisms of disease initiation. Blood from ankylosing spondylitis patients appeared to be characterized by a TCR beta motif composed of about 8 highly homologous amino acid variants. A CD8+ phenotype was shown by the disease-linked clones, which were found at relatively low frequencies in peripheral blood.

In its sample, this clonotype was seen a few times. Its recognized antigen is unknown. There are no base qualities to consult, and no much larger clone falls within one base. Deletion took 4 bases off V and 8 bases off J, with a span of 17 bases between the germline ends. Including the terminal cysteine and phenylalanine, the CDR3 comprises 15 residues. The entry retains the CDR3 DNA only, 45 bases that are in frame from base 1. The germline V gene supplies CDR1 LGHNA and CDR2 YNFKEQ. Sequencing was carried out with an Illumina HiSeq 2500. Quantitative 5'-RACE with molecular barcodes was used to prepare TCR beta libraries. Concerning the study's data processing: Disease-linked TCR variants were identified with a new computational method built on a probabilistic model of VDJ rearrangement. The public reads were run again by TCRdb, first through fastp at Q25 and then through MiXCR, and only productive beta chains were kept. Every distinct CDR3 protein forms one entry, paired with its most common genes and DNA. These V and J calls are TCRdb output, not the study's own analysis. This sample comprises some 840,000 distinct CDR3 sequences, about 10% of them detected only once. The ten top clones hold more than 0.5% of the sample.

The sequence came from a male donor with ankylosing spondylitis. Recombination joined TRBV4-2 with TRBJ1-4, with the D gene call left open. Sequencing was carried out using blood, either unsorted or a sorted T cell fraction (not recorded which). The CDR3 is CASSPPRRGVEKLFF. The DNA sequence is given as TGTGCCAGCAGCCCGCCGAGGCGGGGAGTCGAAAAACTGTTTTTT.